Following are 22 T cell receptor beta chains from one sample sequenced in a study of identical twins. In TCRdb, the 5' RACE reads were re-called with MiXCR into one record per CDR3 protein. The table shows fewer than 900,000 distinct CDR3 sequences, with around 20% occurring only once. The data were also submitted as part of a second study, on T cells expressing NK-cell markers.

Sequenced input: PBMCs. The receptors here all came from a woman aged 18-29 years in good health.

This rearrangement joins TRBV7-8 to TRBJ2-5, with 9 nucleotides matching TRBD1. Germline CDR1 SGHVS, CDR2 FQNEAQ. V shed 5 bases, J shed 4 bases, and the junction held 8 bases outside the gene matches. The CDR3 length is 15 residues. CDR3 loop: CASSPLPGQGETQYF. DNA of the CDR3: TGTGCCAGCAGCCCCCTCCCGGGACAGGGAGAGACCCAGTACTTC.

CDR3 sequence reads: CSASPRENQPQHF. The CDR3 DNA sequence: TGCAGTGCTAGTCCCAGGGAAAATCAGCCCCAGCATTTT. The chain combines TRBV20-1 with TRBJ1-5, with TRBD1 as a possible D gene (5 bases). CDR3 length: 13 residues. Looked up from germline, CDR1 is DFQATT and CDR2 is SNEGSKA (reference sequence). Trimming shortened V by 3 bases and J by 4 bases, and 10 bases separated the two germline ends.

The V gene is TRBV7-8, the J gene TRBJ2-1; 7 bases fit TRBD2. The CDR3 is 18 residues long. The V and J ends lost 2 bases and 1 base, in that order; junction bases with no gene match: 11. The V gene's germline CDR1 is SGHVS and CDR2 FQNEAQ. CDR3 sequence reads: CASSLPVGRGTSYNEQFF. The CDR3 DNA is TGTGCCAGCAGCTTACCCGTGGGGCGGGGGACGTCCTACAATGAGCAGTTCTTC.

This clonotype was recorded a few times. The CDR3 loop reads CASSDRGTDYEQYF. DNA for the CDR3: TGTGCCAGTAGTGATAGAGGGACAGACTACGAGCAGTACTTC. The rearrangement links TRBV19 to TRBJ2-7; TRBD1 aligns across 7 bases. CDR1 is LNHDA, CDR2 SQIVND, per germline (reference sequence). The V segment lost 5 bases and the J segment 3 bases; nucleotides outside the gene matches: 7. The CDR3 has 14 amino acids.

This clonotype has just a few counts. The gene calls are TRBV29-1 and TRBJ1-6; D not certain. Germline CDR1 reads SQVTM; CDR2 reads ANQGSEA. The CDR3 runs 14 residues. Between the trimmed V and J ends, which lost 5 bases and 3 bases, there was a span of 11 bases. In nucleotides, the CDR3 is TGCAGCGTTCAGAGCGGACTCTATAATTCACCCCTCCACTTT. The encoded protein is CSVQSGLYNSPLHF.

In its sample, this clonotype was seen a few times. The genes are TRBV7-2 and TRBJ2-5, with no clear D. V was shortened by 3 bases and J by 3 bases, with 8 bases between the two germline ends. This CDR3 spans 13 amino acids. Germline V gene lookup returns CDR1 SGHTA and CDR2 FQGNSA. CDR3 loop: CASSFDTEETQYF. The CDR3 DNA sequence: TGTGCCAGCAGCTTCGACACCGAAGAGACCCAGTACTTC.

CDR3 in DNA: TGTGCCAGCAGCCTCAAGGGGGACCCTCCTCAGTACTTC. Translated: CASSLKGDPPQYF. The gene calls are TRBV7-9 and TRBJ2-7, with D perhaps TRBD1 (6 bases). Trimming left V 5 bases short and J 10 bases short, with 18 bases between. CDR1 is SEHNR, CDR2 FQNEAQ, per germline (reference sequence). This CDR3 has 13 amino acids. Full variable domain (missing parts from reference TRBV7-9 and TRBJ2-7): DTGVSQNPRHKITKRGQNVTFRCDPISEHNRLYWYRQTLGQGPEFLTYFQNEAQLEKSRLLSDRFSAERPKGSFSTLEIQRTEQGDSAMYLCASSLKGDPPQYFGPGTRLTVT.

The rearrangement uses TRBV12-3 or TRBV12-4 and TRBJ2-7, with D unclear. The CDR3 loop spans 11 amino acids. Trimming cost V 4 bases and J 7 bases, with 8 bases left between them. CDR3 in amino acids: CASSSQWEQYF. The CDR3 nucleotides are TGTGCCAGCAGTTCCCAATGGGAGCAGTACTTC.

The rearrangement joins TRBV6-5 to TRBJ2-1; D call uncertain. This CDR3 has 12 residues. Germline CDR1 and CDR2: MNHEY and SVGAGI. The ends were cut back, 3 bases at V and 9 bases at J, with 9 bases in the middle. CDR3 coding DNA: TGTGCCAGCAGTTATCCGGGTGGTGAGCAGTTCTTC. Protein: CASSYPGGEQFF.

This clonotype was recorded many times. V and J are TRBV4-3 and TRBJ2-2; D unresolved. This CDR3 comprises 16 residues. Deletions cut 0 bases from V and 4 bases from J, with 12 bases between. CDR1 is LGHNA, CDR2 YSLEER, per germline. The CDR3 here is CASSQDYPHTTGELFF. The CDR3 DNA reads TGCGCCAGCAGCCAAGATTACCCCCACACCACCGGGGAGCTGTTTTTT.

The CDR3 loop is CASLNRGSLREQYF. In DNA form, the CDR3 reads TGTGCCAGCCTTAACAGGGGTTCCCTAAGGGAGCAGTACTTC. V gene TRBV6-1 combines with J gene TRBJ2-7; 7 bases are shared with TRBD1. The CDR3 runs 14 residues. Germline V lookup: CDR1 MNHNS, CDR2 SASEGT. With 8 bases clipped from V and 7 bases from J, the junction kept 14 bases outside the gene matches.

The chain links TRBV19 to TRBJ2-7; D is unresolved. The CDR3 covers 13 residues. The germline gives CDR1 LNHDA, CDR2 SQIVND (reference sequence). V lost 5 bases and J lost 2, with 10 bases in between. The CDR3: CASSAELPYEQYF. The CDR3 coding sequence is TGTGCCAGTAGTGCGGAACTCCCCTACGAGCAGTACTTC.

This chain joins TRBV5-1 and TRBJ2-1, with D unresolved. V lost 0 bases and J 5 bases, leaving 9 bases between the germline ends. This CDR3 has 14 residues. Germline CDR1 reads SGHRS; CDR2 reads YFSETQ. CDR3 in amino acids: CASSLAPYDNEQFF. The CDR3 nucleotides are TGCGCCAGCAGCTTGGCCCCCTACGACAATGAGCAGTTCTTC.

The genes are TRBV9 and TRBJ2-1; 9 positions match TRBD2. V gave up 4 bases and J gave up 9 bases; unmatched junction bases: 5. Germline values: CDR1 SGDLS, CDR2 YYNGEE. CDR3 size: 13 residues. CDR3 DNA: TGTGCCAGCAGCCAATTAGCGGGAGTTGAGCAGTTCTTC. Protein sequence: CASSQLAGVEQFF.

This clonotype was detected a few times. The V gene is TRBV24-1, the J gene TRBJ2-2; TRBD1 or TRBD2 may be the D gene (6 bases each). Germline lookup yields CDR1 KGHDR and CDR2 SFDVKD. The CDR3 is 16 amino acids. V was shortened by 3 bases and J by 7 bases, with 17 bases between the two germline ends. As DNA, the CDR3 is TGTGCCACCAGTGATCCGGGGGCAGGGAGAGGCGGGGAGCTGTTTTTT. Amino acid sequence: CATSDPGAGRGGELFF.

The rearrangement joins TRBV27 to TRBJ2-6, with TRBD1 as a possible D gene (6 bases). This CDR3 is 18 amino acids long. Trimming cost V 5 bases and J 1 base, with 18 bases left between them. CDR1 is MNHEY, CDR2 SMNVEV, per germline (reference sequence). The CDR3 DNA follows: TGTGCCAGCAGTCCGACAGGAACCGGGCAGTCTGGGGCCAACGTCCTGACTTTC. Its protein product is CASSPTGTGQSGANVLTF.

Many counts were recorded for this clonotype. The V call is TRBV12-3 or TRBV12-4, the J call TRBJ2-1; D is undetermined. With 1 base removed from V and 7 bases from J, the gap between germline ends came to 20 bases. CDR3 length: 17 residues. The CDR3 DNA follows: TGTGCCAGCAGTTTAGGATCATGGGCTAGTGGAGTGAATGAGCAGTTCTTC. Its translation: CASSLGSWASGVNEQFF.

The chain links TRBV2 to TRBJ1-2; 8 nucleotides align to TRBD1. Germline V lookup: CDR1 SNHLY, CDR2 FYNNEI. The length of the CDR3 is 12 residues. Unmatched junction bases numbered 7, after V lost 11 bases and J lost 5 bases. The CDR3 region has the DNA TGTGCCGCACAGGGGGATACGTATGGCTACACCTTC. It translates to CAAQGDTYGYTF.

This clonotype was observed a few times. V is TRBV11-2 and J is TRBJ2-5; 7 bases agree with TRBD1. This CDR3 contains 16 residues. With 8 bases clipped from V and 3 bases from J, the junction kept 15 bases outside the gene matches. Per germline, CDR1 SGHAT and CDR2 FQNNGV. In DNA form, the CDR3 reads TGTGCCAGCCGCAACAGGGGAGATGGGAAAAAAGAGACCCAGTACTTC. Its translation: CASRNRGDGKKETQYF.

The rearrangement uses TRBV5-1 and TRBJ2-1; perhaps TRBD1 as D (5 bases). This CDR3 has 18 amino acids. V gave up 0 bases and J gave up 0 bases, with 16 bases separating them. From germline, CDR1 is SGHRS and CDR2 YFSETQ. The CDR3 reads CASSLVGLSRGSYNEQFF. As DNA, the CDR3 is TGCGCCAGCAGCTTGGTCGGCCTATCAAGGGGCTCCTACAATGAGCAGTTCTTC.

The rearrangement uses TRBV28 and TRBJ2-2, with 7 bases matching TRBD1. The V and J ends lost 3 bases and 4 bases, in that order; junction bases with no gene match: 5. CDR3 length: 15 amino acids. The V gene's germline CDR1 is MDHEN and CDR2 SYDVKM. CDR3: CASSFDRVFTGELFF. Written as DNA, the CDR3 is TGTGCCAGCAGTTTCGACAGGGTCTTCACCGGGGAGCTGTTTTTT.

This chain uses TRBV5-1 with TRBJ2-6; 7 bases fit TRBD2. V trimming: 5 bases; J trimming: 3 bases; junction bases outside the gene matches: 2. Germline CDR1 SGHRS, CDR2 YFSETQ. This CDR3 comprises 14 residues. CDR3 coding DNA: TGCGCCAGCAGAGCGGGGTATGGGGCCAACGTCCTGACTTTC. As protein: CASRAGYGANVLTF.